This passage covers 16 T cell receptor beta chains from one sample sequenced in a study of blood T cell repertoires in COVID-19. Here immunoSEQ multiplex PCR was the method, and the copy in TCRdb shows in-frame clones only, minus some. This repertoire shows about 12,000 clones, more than 80% found once; its top ten account for around 5%. The sample was peripheral blood. The receptor source for this set is a human donor in a cohort sampled during active COVID-19.

CDR3 loop: CASSRGRGGDEQFF. The CDR3 DNA sequence: TGTGCCAGCTCACGCGGGAGGGGGGGCGATGAGCAGTTCTTC. The gene calls are TRBV2 and TRBJ2-1; 9 bases match TRBD2. The V gene end was trimmed by 8 bases and the J gene end by 8 bases; junction bases not matched to a gene: 10. This CDR3 is 14 amino acids long. CDR1 is SNHLY and CDR2 is FYNNEI in the germline V gene.

There are a few counts of this clone. The chain combines TRBV3-1 (or the pseudogene TRBV3-2) with TRBJ1-5; TRBD1 is a possible D gene (6 bases). The CDR3 extends over 14 amino acids. V was cut by 2 bases and J by 9 bases, with 14 bases left in between. The germline V gene has CDR1 LGHDT and CDR2 YNNKEL (reference sequence). CDR3 amino acids: CASSQTGSHSPQHF. CDR3 sequence (DNA): TGTGCCAGCAGCCAAACAGGGAGCCACTCGCCCCAGCATTTT.

The chain joins TRBV5-1 to TRBJ2-5; 8 nucleotides match TRBD1. The CDR3 runs 14 residues. V lost 5 bases to trimming and J lost 2 bases; unmatched junction nucleotides: 5. Germline CDR1 SGHRS, CDR2 YFSETQ. The CDR3 DNA reads TGCGCCAGCAGTCTCGGACAGGGACAAGAGACCCAGTACTTC. Amino acid sequence: CASSLGQGQETQYF.

CDR3: CASSSQGKPQHF. CDR3 DNA sequence: TGTGCCAGCAGTTCCCAGGGGAAGCCCCAGCATTTT. The V gene is TRBV7-2, the J gene TRBJ1-5; tentative D call: TRBD1 (6 bases). The CDR3 has 12 residues. Germline V gene lookup returns CDR1 SGHTA and CDR2 FQGNSA. Trimming took 6 bases from V and 8 from J, leaving 11 bases between them.

The chain combines TRBV28 with TRBJ2-1; 7 bases line up with TRBD2. J gave up 4 bases and V 9 bases, and 6 bases lay outside the gene matches. Germline V lookup: CDR1 MDHEN, CDR2 SYDVKM. The CDR3 extends over 13 amino acids. CDR3 loop: CASGGLPYNEQFF. The CDR3 nucleotides are TGTGCCAGTGGGGGACTACCATACAATGAGCAGTTCTTC.

In its sample, this clone was seen a few times. The chain combines TRBV5-1 with TRBJ2-1; tentatively, D is TRBD2 (7 bases). V was shortened by 0 bases and J by 0 bases, with 13 bases between the two germline ends. The CDR3 totals 17 residues. Germline V CDR1 and CDR2: SGHRS, YFSETQ. As DNA, the CDR3 is TGCGCCAGCAGCTTGGGCGGGGGCGGTAGCTCCTACAATGAGCAGTTCTTC. This codes for CASSLGGGGSSYNEQFF.

The chain is built from TRBV28 and TRBJ2-7, with TRBD1 as a possible D gene (6 bases). Germline CDR1 reads MDHEN; CDR2 reads SYDVKM. V lost 5 bases to trimming and J lost 3 bases, with 14 bases between them. This CDR3 spans 14 amino acids. The CDR3 is CASSLQGEGYEQYF. CDR3 nucleotides: TGTGCCAGCAGTCTACAGGGAGAGGGCTACGAGCAGTACTTC.

The chain joins TRBV9 to TRBJ2-5; no firm D call. This CDR3 contains 13 residues. Trimming left V 0 bases short and J 3 bases short, with 6 bases between. Germline CDR1 and CDR2: SGDLS and YYNGEE. CDR3 bases: TGTGCCAGCAGCGTAGGTCGGGAAGAGACCCAGTACTTC. Its translation: CASSVGREETQYF.

The chain carries TRBV3-1 (or the pseudogene TRBV3-2) and TRBJ1-3; no clear D. CDR3 length: 14 amino acids. Trimming pared 4 bases from V and 0 bases from J, leaving 7 bases between. The germline gives CDR1 LGHDT, CDR2 YNNKEL (reference sequence). CDR3 DNA sequence: TGTGCCAGCAGCCCACAGTCCTCTGGAAACACCATATATTTT. The encoded protein is CASSPQSSGNTIYF.

This clone has a handful of counts. The rearrangement uses TRBV12-3 or TRBV12-4 and TRBJ2-7, with D possibly TRBD2 on 7 matching bases. This CDR3 is 13 amino acids long. V was cut by 4 bases and J by 5 bases, with 12 bases left in between. The CDR3 protein is CASSSGGGHEQYF. The CDR3 DNA reads TGTGCCAGCAGTTCGGGCGGGGGCCACGAGCAGTACTTC.

The CDR3 DNA follows: TGTGCCAGCAGCCAAGAGAGCGGGGGGATTAGCACAGATACGCAGTATTTT. Translated, it gives CASSQESGGISTDTQYF. The rearrangement links TRBV3-1 (or the pseudogene TRBV3-2) to TRBJ2-3, with 9 positions matching TRBD2. The CDR3 spans 17 residues. CDR1 LGHDT and CDR2 YNNKEL come from the germline V gene (reference sequence). V lost 0 bases, J lost 0 bases, and 4 bases stayed unmatched.

The gene calls are TRBV12-2 and TRBJ2-1; the D call TRBD2 from the table was never checked on the DNA. TRBV12-2 is an annotated pseudogene. The CDR3 runs 14 residues. The CDR3 DNA sequence: TGTGCAAGTCGCTTACCCCATCCCGGCAATGAGCAGTTCTTC. Translated, it gives CASRLPHPGNEQFF.

The chain joins TRBV9 to TRBJ2-3; D is possibly TRBD1 (6 bases). Germline CDR1 and CDR2: SGDLS and YYNGEE. Trimming removed 4 bases from V and 0 bases from J, with 15 bases in between. This CDR3 contains 16 residues. The CDR3 nucleotides read TGTGCCAGCAGCCTAGGTAGACAGGCAAGCACAGATACGCAGTATTTT. It is translated as CASSLGRQASTDTQYF. The variable domain in full, with the rest retrieved from reference TRBV9 and TRBJ2-3, is DSGVTQTPKHLITATGQRVTLRCSPRSGDLSVYWYQQSLDQGLQFLIQYYNGEERAKGNILERFSAQQFPDLHSELNLSSLELGDSALYFCASSLGRQASTDTQYFGPGTRLTVL.

This chain joins TRBV5-1 and TRBJ2-7; 7 bases are shared with TRBD1. Germline CDR1 SGHRS, CDR2 YFSETQ. Trimming took 4 bases from V and 3 from J; bases not matched to a gene: 7. The length of the CDR3 is 14 residues. The CDR3 reads CASSQGTVNYEQYF. Written as DNA, the CDR3 is TGCGCCAGCAGCCAAGGGACAGTTAACTACGAGCAGTACTTC.

The V call is TRBV7-9, the J call TRBJ1-3; no firm D call. This CDR3 contains 16 residues. Trimming pared 3 bases from V and 4 bases from J, leaving 16 bases between. Germline CDR1 reads SEHNR; CDR2 reads FQNEAQ (reference sequence). CDR3 protein: CASSFISRGSGNTIYF. CDR3 bases: TGTGCCAGCAGCTTCATTTCTCGGGGTTCCGGAAACACCATATATTTT.

This clone is a singleton in its sample. This sequence joins TRBV4-1 and TRBJ1-3, with D unresolved. The CDR3 has 13 amino acids. The V and J ends lost 2 bases and 4 bases respectively, with 6 bases between them. Germline V gene data show CDR1 as MGHRA and CDR2 as YSYEKL. The CDR3 coding sequence is TGCGCCAGCAGCCAATTAGCCGGAAACACCATATATTTT. The encoded protein is CASSQLAGNTIYF.